The rows below give T cell receptor beta chains drawn from one sample of a study of T-cell reconstitution after alpha-beta-depleted transplantation in children. TCRdb used MiXCR to reprocess the PCR reads, holding one entry per CDR3 protein. The table lists some 550,000 distinct CDR3 sequences, approximately 16% of them singletons, with less than 4% in the top ten. Source: PBMCs from the stem cell graft donor, taken from the stem cell graft. These receptors originate from a human donor who donated a stem cell graft to a child with acute lymphoblastic leukemia. CDR3s include the opening cysteine and the closing phenylalanine or tryptophan. A D gene is named only where the DNA matches it firmly. Clone size appears in some rows only: once, few, many, or a class for an expanded clone.

D gene,clone size,J gene,V gene,CDR3 protein,CDR3 DNA
TRBD2,few,TRBJ2-3,TRBV7-3,CASSLALAGGGGSSTDTQYF,TGTGCCAGCAGCCTCGCACTAGCGGGAGGAGGGGGGTCTAGCACAGATACGCAGTATTTT
-,few,TRBJ2-7,TRBV27,CASSLGALYEQYF,TGTGCCAGCAGCTTAGGGGCGCTCTACGAGCAGTACTTC
TRBD1,-,TRBJ2-7,TRBV20-1,CRGDRGGEQYF,TGCAGGGGAGACAGGGGGGGCGAGCAGTACTTC
-,few,TRBJ2-5,TRBV24-1,CATSTPETQYF,TGTGCCACCTCAACTCCCGAGACCCAGTACTTC
-,-,TRBJ2-7,TRBV29-1,CSVDSYEQYF,TGCAGCGTTGACAGCTACGAGCAGTACTTC
TRBD2,many,TRBJ2-1,TRBV5-5,CASIREDWLPNEQFF,TGTGCCAGCATTCGGGAGGATTGGTTGCCCAATGAGCAGTTCTTC
-,-,TRBJ2-1,TRBV12-3/TRBV12-4,CASRTPLGEAYNEQFF,TGTGCCAGCAGGACCCCTTTGGGAGAAGCCTACAATGAGCAGTTCTTC
-,-,TRBJ2-7,TRBV5-1,CASSLGPGPSYEQYF,TGCGCCAGCAGCTTGGGTCCGGGACCCTCCTACGAGCAGTACTTC
-,-,TRBJ2-7,TRBV12-3/TRBV12-4,CASSFWRDSTNEQYF,TGTGCCAGCAGTTTTTGGAGGGACAGCACCAACGAGCAGTACTTC
TRBD1,-,TRBJ1-4,TRBV5-1,CASSIRTGGDEKLFF,TGCGCCAGCAGCATTCGGACAGGGGGCGATGAAAAACTGTTTTTT
-,-,TRBJ2-7,TRBV30,CAWNRDSVYEQYF,TGTGCCTGGAACCGGGATTCTGTCTACGAGCAGTACTTC
TRBD2,-,TRBJ2-7,TRBV4-2,CASSHLLAGVREQYF,TGTGCCAGCAGCCACCTTCTAGCGGGAGTGCGCGAGCAGTACTTC
TRBD2,few,TRBJ2-3,TRBV11-1,CASSLWGSRSGSQNTDTQYF,TGTGCCAGCAGTCTATGGGGGAGCCGTAGCGGGAGCCAGAACACAGATACGCAGTATTTT
-,-,TRBJ2-7,TRBV7-9,CASSLVALTYEQYF,TGTGCCAGCAGCTTAGTTGCCCTAACCTACGAGCAGTACTTC
-,few,TRBJ2-1,TRBV2,CASSSGPGEQFF,TGTGCCAGCAGTTCTGGCCCCGGTGAGCAGTTCTTC
-,few,TRBJ2-7,TRBV4-1,CASSLARSGYEQYF,TGCGCCAGCAGCCTCGCCCGTAGCGGCTACGAGCAGTACTTC
-,-,TRBJ2-2,TRBV9,CASSVDSAVAGELFF,TGTGCCAGCAGCGTAGATAGCGCCGTAGCCGGGGAGCTGTTTTTT
TRBD2,few,TRBJ2-5,TRBV2,CASRRLAHQETQYF,TGTGCCAGCAGGAGACTAGCCCACCAAGAGACCCAGTACTTC
TRBD2,-,TRBJ2-7,TRBV5-1,CASSSWTSGSSEQYF,TGCGCCAGCAGCTCCTGGACTAGCGGGAGTTCCGAGCAGTACTTC
-,-,TRBJ1-4,TRBV27,CASSLSGTLGEKLFF,TGTGCCAGCAGTTTATCGGGGACTTTAGGTGAAAAACTGTTTTTT
-,few,TRBJ2-7,TRBV11-2,CASSLGYNHEQYF,TGTGCCAGCAGCCTCGGGTATAACCACGAGCAGTACTTC
-,many,TRBJ2-2,TRBV12-3/TRBV12-4,CASSGTGELFF,TGTGCCAGCAGCGGGACCGGGGAGCTGTTTTTT
-,many,TRBJ2-7,TRBV20-1,CSAPDSYEQYF,TGCAGTGCTCCCGATTCCTACGAGCAGTACTTC
-,many,TRBJ2-7,TRBV27,CASSLGRLQGVGEQYF,TGTGCCAGCAGTTTGGGACGCCTCCAGGGCGTTGGCGAGCAGTACTTC
TRBD2,few,TRBJ2-5,TRBV5-1,CASSLGAAGAQETQYF,TGCGCCAGCAGCTTGGGGGCAGCGGGAGCCCAAGAGACCCAGTACTTC
-,-,TRBJ1-1,TRBV3-1,CASSLTGGSEAFF,TGTGCCAGCAGCCTGACGGGGGGTTCTGAAGCTTTCTTT
TRBD1,few,TRBJ2-7,TRBV5-6,CASSLGDSLYEQYF,TGTGCCAGCAGCTTGGGGGACAGTCTCTACGAGCAGTACTTC
-,-,TRBJ2-7,TRBV19,CATLPSQGKGTEQYF,TGTGCCACCCTCCCCTCGCAGGGGAAGGGAACCGAGCAGTACTTC
TRBD1,few,TRBJ2-1,TRBV7-3,CASRSQGYPYNEQFF,TGTGCCAGCAGATCACAGGGGTACCCCTACAATGAGCAGTTCTTC
-,few,TRBJ2-5,TRBV5-1,CASSPYRETQYF,TGCGCCAGCAGCCCATACCGAGAGACCCAGTACTTC
-,-,TRBJ1-6,TRBV25-1,CASSEFMDSSYNSPLHF,TGTGCCAGCAGTGAATTTATGGATAGCTCCTATAATTCACCCCTCCACTTT
-,many,TRBJ2-7,TRBV5-1,CASSLGQGLYEQYF,TGCGCCAGCAGCTTGGGACAGGGACTCTACGAGCAGTACTTC
-,few,TRBJ2-7,TRBV6-5,CASSRGTGPQYF,TGTGCCAGCAGTCGTGGAACCGGGCCACAGTACTTC
-,-,TRBJ2-5,TRBV6-1,CATDQDWETQYF,TGTGCCACAGACCAGGACTGGGAGACCCAGTACTTC
TRBD2,-,TRBJ2-7,TRBV14,CASSQKGKFAGDYEQYF,TGTGCCAGCAGCCAGAAAGGGAAGTTTGCGGGAGATTACGAGCAGTACTTC